This entry lists 17 T cell receptor beta chains sequenced from one sample in a study of blood T cell repertoires in COVID-19. Using immunoSEQ multiplex PCR, the repertoire was profiled, and TCRdb retains in-frame clones only, with some absent. The sample gives around 80,000 clones, over 80% of which show up once; about 10% is in the top ten. The specimen was peripheral blood. The source is a human donor in a cohort sampled during active COVID-19.

The chain uses TRBV6-6 and TRBJ2-2, with D hard to call. The CDR3 consists of 12 residues. Between the trimmed V and J ends, which lost 5 bases and 4 bases, there was a span of 5 bases. Germline lookup yields CDR1 MNHNY and CDR2 SVGAGI (reference sequence). CDR3 nucleotide sequence: TGTGCCAGCAGTATCATCACCGGGGAGCTGTTTTTT. Its protein is CASSIITGELFF.

V usage is TRBV5-6 and J usage is TRBJ2-5; TRBD1 is a possible D gene (6 bases). Germline CDR1 is SGHDT and CDR2 is YYEEEE. V was shortened by 6 bases and J by 2 bases, with 14 bases between the two germline ends. There are 14 residues in the CDR3. CDR3 coding DNA: TGTGCCAGCACCCCGACAGGACCTCAAGAGACCCAGTACTTC. Its translation: CASTPTGPQETQYF. The variable domain in full, completed from reference TRBV5-6 and TRBJ2-5, reads DAGVTQSPTHLIKTRGQQVTLRCSPKSGHDTVSWYQQALGQGPQFIFQYYEEEERQRGNFPDRFSGHQFPNYSSELNVNALLLGDSALYLCASTPTGPQETQYFGPGTRLLVL.

This clone was observed a few times. V usage is TRBV5-1 and J usage is TRBJ2-1; 15 nucleotides agree with TRBD2. The CDR3 extends over 15 amino acids. Trimming at V came to 7 bases and at J to 2 bases, leaving 1 base not matched to a gene. Germline V gives CDR1 SGHRS, CDR2 YFSETQ. The CDR3, as DNA: TGCGCCAGCGGGACTAGCGGGGGGACCTACAATGAGCAGTTCTTC. This gives the protein CASGTSGGTYNEQFF.

The chain combines TRBV5-1 with TRBJ1-5; D might be TRBD1 (5 bases). The CDR3 loop spans 14 amino acids. Germline loops: CDR1 SGHRS, CDR2 YFSETQ. Trimming took off 0 bases at V and 3 bases at J, with 7 bases between the two ends. The chain's CDR3 is CASSLGGSNQPQHF. The CDR3 DNA reads as TGCGCCAGCAGCTTGGGGGGCTCCAATCAGCCCCAGCATTTT.

The chain couples TRBV2 to TRBJ1-1; unclear D gene. The CDR3 length is 14 residues. Germline V gives CDR1 SNHLY, CDR2 FYNNEI. V shed 6 bases and J shed 4 bases, with 15 bases lying between them. The CDR3 DNA follows: TGTGCCAGCAGGGTGACACTCCTGGGCACTGAAGCTTTCTTT. Protein product: CASRVTLLGTEAFF. Together with reference TRBV2 and TRBJ1-1, the CDR3 gives the full variable domain: EPEVTQTPSHQVTQMGQEVILRCVPISNHLYFYWYRQILGQKVEFLVSFYNNEISEKSEIFDDQFSVERPDGSNFTLKIRSTKLEDSAMYFCASRVTLLGTEAFFGQGTRLTVV.

The rearrangement joins TRBV5-5 to TRBJ2-7; 16 bases match TRBD2. Germline loops: CDR1 SGHKS, CDR2 YYEKEE (reference sequence). The CDR3 runs 20 residues. J was trimmed by 1 base and V by 4 bases; bases with no gene match: 14. The CDR3 nucleotides are TGTGCCAGCAGCCCCGCAGGCGGGACTAGCGGGAGGGCCAGTTCCTACGAGCAGTACTTC. This gives the protein CASSPAGGTSGRASSYEQYF.

This chain uses TRBV19 with TRBJ1-2; D is unclear. CDR1 and CDR2 from the germline V gene are LNHDA and SQIVND (reference sequence). There are 14 residues in the CDR3. V was cut by 3 bases and J by 5 bases, with 13 bases left in between. CDR3: CASSIGPRRYGYTF. DNA for the CDR3: TGTGCCAGTAGTATTGGGCCCCGGAGGTATGGCTACACCTTC.

This clone was seen more than once but under ten times. V and J are TRBV9 and TRBJ2-1, with 9 bases identical to TRBD2. The CDR3 spans 16 residues. CDR1 and CDR2 (germline): SGDLS, YYNGEE. Losses at the gene ends were 0 bases for V and 8 bases for J; bases not matched to a gene: 9. CDR3 residues: CASSVATAGGRDEQFF. The CDR3 bases are TGTGCCAGCAGCGTAGCTACGGCGGGGGGGCGGGATGAGCAGTTCTTC.

The chain couples TRBV9 to TRBJ2-5, with 7 bases matching TRBD2. J gave up 3 bases and V 3 bases, and 2 bases lay outside the gene matches. The CDR3 length is 13 residues. Per germline, CDR1 SGDLS and CDR2 YYNGEE. The CDR3 nucleotides read TGTGCCAGCAGCGCCACTAGCGAAGAGACCCAGTACTTC. As protein: CASSATSEETQYF.

This chain links TRBV19 with TRBJ1-5; TRBD1 is a possible D gene (5 bases). Germline assignment: CDR1 LNHDA and CDR2 SQIVND (reference sequence). This CDR3 spans 14 amino acids. Trimming shortened V by 8 bases and J by 2 bases, and 13 bases separated the two germline ends. CDR3 nucleotides: TGTGCCAGTCCAGGGAGGCAGGGCAATCAGCCCCAGCATTTT. This codes for CASPGRQGNQPQHF.

The gene calls are TRBV2 and TRBJ1-5, with TRBD1 matching over 8 bases. V shed 6 bases and J 2 bases; nucleotides not matched to a gene: 6. The CDR3 length is 15 residues. CDR1 and CDR2 from the germline V gene are SNHLY and FYNNEI. The CDR3 coding sequence is TGTGCCAGCAGCCCGGACAGGGACGGCAATCAGCCCCAGCATTTT. Protein sequence: CASSPDRDGNQPQHF. Together with reference TRBV2 and TRBJ1-5, the CDR3 gives the full variable domain: EPEVTQTPSHQVTQMGQEVILRCVPISNHLYFYWYRQILGQKVEFLVSFYNNEISEKSEIFDDQFSVERPDGSNFTLKIRSTKLEDSAMYFCASSPDRDGNQPQHFGDGTRLSIL.

The chain is built from TRBV2 and TRBJ2-3; possible D gene TRBD1, 7 bases. Trimming took 10 bases from V and 3 from J, leaving 17 bases between them. Germline CDR1 is SNHLY and CDR2 is FYNNEI. The CDR3 sequence is 14 residues long. This chain's CDR3 is CATSRGAGTDTQYF. CDR3 bases: TGTGCCACAAGCAGGGGGGCTGGGACAGATACGCAGTATTTT. Supplemented by reference TRBV2 and TRBJ2-3, the full variable domain reads EPEVTQTPSHQVTQMGQEVILRCVPISNHLYFYWYRQILGQKVEFLVSFYNNEISEKSEIFDDQFSVERPDGSNFTLKIRSTKLEDSAMYFCATSRGAGTDTQYFGPGTRLTVL.

This clone was counted between two and nine times. The V call is TRBV19, the J call TRBJ2-5; a possible D gene is TRBD2 (6 bases). V dropped 6 bases and J dropped 1 base, with 12 bases sitting between them. Germline V gene data show CDR1 as LNHDA and CDR2 as SQIVND (reference sequence). The CDR3 is 14 residues long. CDR3 DNA sequence: TGTGCCAGTAGCAATAGCGGTCCCCAAGAGACCCAGTACTTC. Translating gives CASSNSGPQETQYF.

The chain employs TRBV5-4 and TRBJ2-2; D perhaps matches TRBD2 (5 bases). The length of the CDR3 is 14 residues. V lost 3 bases and J lost 8, with 14 bases in between. CDR1 is SGHNT and CDR2 is YYREEE in the germline V gene (reference sequence). CDR3 DNA sequence: TGTGCCAGCAGCTCGAGGACTGGCCCAGGGGAGCTGTTTTTT. Translation: CASSSRTGPGELFF.

The chain links TRBV14 to TRBJ1-1, with 8 nucleotides matching TRBD1. The J segment lost 0 bases and the V segment lost 3 bases, leaving 3 bases of the junction unmatched. There are 15 residues in the CDR3. CDR1 and CDR2 (germline): SGHDN, FVKESK. The CDR3 loop reads CASSHPTGVNTEAFF. In DNA, the CDR3 is TGTGCCAGCAGCCACCCGACAGGGGTGAACACTGAAGCTTTCTTT.

The chain carries TRBV2 and TRBJ2-1; 8 bases match TRBD2. This CDR3 contains 18 residues. Germline assignment: CDR1 SNHLY and CDR2 FYNNEI. With V trimmed by 4 bases and J by 4 bases, 15 bases remained unmatched. CDR3 in amino acids: CASSGTASGRRGYNEQFF. The CDR3 bases are TGTGCCAGCAGTGGAACGGCGAGCGGGAGAAGGGGATACAATGAGCAGTTCTTC.

V gene TRBV29-1 combines with J gene TRBJ2-2, with 7 bases identical to TRBD2. The CDR3 has 14 amino acids. Per the germline V gene, CDR1 is SQVTM and CDR2 is ANQGSEA. Trimming removed 3 bases from V and 4 bases from J; junction bases left unmatched: 5. DNA of the CDR3: TGCAGCGTTGACCTAGCGGTCCCCACCGGGGAGCTGTTTTTT. It codes for CSVDLAVPTGELFF.